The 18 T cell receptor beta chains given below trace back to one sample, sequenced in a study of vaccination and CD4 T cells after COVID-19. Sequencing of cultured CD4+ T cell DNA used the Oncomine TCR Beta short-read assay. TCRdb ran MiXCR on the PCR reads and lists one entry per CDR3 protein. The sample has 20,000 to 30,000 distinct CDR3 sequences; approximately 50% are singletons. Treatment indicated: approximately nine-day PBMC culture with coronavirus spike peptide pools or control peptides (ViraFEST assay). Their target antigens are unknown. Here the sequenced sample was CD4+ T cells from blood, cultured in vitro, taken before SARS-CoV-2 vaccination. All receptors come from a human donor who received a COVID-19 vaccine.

The CDR3 DNA is TGTGCCAGCAGCCAGGGACAGGAAGCTTTCTTT. It is translated as CASSQGQEAFF. The rearrangement links TRBV7-9 to TRBJ1-1, with 7 bases matching TRBD1. The CDR3 runs to 11 residues. Trimming removed 5 bases from V and 8 bases from J; junction bases left unmatched: 2. Germline V gene sequence: CDR1 SEHNR, CDR2 FQNEAQ (reference sequence).

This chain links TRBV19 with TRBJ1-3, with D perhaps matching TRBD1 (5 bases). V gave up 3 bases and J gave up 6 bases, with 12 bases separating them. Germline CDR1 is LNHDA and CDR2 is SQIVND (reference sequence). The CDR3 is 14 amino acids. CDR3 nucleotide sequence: TGTGCCAGTAGTATCCCGGGACCCGAAAACACCATATATTTT. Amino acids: CASSIPGPENTIYF.

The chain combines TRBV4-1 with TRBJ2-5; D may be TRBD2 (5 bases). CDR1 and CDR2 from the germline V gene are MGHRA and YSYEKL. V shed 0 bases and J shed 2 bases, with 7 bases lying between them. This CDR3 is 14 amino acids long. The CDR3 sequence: CASSQETRQETQYF. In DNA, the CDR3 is TGCGCCAGCAGCCAAGAAACTAGACAAGAGACCCAGTACTTC.

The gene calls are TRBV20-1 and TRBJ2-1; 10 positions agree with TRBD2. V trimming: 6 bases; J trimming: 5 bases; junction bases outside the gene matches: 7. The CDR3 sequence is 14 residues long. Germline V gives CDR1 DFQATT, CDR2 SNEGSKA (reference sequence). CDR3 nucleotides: TGCAGTGCCCCGGGTCTAGCGGGGGACAATGAGCAGTTCTTC. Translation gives CSAPGLAGDNEQFF.

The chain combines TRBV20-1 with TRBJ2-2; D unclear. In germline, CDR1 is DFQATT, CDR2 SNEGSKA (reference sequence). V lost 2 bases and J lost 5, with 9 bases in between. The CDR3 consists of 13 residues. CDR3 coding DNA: TGCAGTGCTAGACTGGCCGGGACCGGGGAGCTGTTTTTT. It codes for CSARLAGTGELFF.

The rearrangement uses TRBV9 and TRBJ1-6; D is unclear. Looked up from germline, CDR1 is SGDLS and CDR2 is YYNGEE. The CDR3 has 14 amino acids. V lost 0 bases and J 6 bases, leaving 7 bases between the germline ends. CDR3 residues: CASSVGSFNSPLHF. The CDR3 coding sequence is TGTGCCAGCAGCGTAGGAAGCTTTAATTCACCCCTCCACTTT.

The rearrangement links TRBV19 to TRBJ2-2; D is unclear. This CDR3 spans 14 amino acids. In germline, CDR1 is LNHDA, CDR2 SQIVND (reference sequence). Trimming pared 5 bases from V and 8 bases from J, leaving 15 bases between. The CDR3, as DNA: TGTGCCAGTAGTCTGAATGGATTGGCGGGGGAGCTGTTTTTT. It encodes CASSLNGLAGELFF.

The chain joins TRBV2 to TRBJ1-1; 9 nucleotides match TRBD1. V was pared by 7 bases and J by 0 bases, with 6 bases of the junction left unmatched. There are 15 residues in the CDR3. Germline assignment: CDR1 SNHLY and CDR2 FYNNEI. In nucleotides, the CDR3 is TGTGCCAGCAACCCGGACAGGGGAATGAACACTGAAGCTTTCTTT. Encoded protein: CASNPDRGMNTEAFF.

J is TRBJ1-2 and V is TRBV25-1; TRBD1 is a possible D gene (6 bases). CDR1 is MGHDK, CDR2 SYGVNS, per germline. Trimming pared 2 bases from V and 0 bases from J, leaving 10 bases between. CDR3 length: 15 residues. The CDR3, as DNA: TGTGCCAGCAGTGAAACAGGGCGAGCTAACTATGGCTACACCTTC. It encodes CASSETGRANYGYTF.

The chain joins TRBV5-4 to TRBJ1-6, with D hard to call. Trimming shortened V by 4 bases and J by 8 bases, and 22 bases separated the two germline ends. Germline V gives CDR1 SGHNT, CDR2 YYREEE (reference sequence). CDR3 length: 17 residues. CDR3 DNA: TGTGCCAGCAGCCATGCACGGATGGAGAGAGGTGATTCACCCCTCCACTTT. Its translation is CASSHARMERGDSPLHF.

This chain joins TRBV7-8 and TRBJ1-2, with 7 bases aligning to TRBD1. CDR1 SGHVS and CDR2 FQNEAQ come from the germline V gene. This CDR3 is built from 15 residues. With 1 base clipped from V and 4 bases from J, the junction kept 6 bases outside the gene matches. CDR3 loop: CASSLGGAGGYGYTF. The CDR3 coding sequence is TGTGCCAGCAGCTTAGGAGGGGCAGGGGGCTATGGCTACACCTTC.

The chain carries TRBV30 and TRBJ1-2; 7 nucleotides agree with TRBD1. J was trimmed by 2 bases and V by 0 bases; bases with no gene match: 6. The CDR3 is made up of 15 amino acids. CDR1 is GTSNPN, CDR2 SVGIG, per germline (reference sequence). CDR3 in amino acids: CAWSVFLTGNYGYTF. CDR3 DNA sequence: TGTGCCTGGAGTGTATTCTTGACAGGGAACTATGGCTACACCTTC.

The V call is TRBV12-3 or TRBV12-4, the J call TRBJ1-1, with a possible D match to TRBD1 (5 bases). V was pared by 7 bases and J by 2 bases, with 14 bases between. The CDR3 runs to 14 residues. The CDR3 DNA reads TGTGCCAGCACCGAGTACGGGGGAAACACTGAAGCTTTCTTT. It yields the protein CASTEYGGNTEAFF.

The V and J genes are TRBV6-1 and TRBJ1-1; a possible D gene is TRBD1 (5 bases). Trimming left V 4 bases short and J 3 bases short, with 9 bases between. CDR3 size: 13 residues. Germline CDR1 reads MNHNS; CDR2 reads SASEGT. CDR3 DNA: TGTGCCAGCAGTGTTCCGGGGGACACTGAAGCTTTCTTT. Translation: CASSVPGDTEAFF.

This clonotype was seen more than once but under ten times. This CDR3 reads CATRRSTEAFF. The CDR3 coding sequence is TGTGCCACGCGACGATCTACTGAAGCTTTCTTT. V usage is TRBV19 and J usage is TRBJ1-1; D ambiguous. V was pared by 10 bases and J by 5 bases, with 11 bases between. There are 11 residues in the CDR3. Germline assignment: CDR1 LNHDA and CDR2 SQIVND (reference sequence).

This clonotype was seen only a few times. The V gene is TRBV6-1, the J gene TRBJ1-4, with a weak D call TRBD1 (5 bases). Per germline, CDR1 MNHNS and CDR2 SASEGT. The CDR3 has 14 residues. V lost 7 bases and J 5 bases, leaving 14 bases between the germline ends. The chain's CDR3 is CASNQGRRNEKLFF. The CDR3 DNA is TGTGCCAGCAACCAGGGACGGCGAAATGAAAAACTGTTTTTT.

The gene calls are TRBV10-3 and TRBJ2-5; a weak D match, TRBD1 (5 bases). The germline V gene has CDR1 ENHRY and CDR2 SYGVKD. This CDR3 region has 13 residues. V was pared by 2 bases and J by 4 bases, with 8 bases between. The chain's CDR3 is CAISEIRGETQYF. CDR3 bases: TGTGCCATCAGTGAGATTAGGGGAGAGACCCAGTACTTC.

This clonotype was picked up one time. The chain's CDR3 is CASSLGRRRTGLNTEAFF. CDR3 DNA: TGTGCCAGCAGCTTAGGAAGAAGGAGGACAGGACTGAACACTGAAGCTTTCTTT. This chain uses TRBV7-2 with TRBJ1-1, with 7 bases lining up with TRBD1. CDR3 length: 18 amino acids. Germline-derived CDR1 and CDR2 are SGHTA and FQGNSA. V was clipped by 1 base and J by 0 bases; unmatched bases: 11.